Listed here are 9 T cell receptor beta chains from one sample, sequenced in a study of response to subunit inactivated influenza vaccine. Each CDR3 protein is one row after TCRdb ran MiXCR on the RT-PCR reads. The table shows about 700,000 distinct CDR3 sequences, with around 13% occurring only once. The sequences come from PBMCs from blood, collected 14 days before vaccination. The source of these receptors is a man aged 45-65 years who received an inactivated influenza vaccine.

This clonotype was picked up a small number of times. The V gene is TRBV12-3 or TRBV12-4, the J gene TRBJ1-1; no clear D gene. Trimming left V 2 bases short and J 6 bases short, with 13 bases between. This CDR3 has 14 amino acids. The DNA for the CDR3 is TGTGCCAGCAGTTTATTCGCGGCAGCCCCTGAAGCTTTCTTT. The encoded protein is CASSLFAAAPEAFF.

V is TRBV5-4 and J is TRBJ2-1; 10 bases line up with TRBD2. CDR1 is SGHNT, CDR2 YYREEE, per germline (reference sequence). With 5 bases clipped from V and 7 bases from J, the junction kept 9 bases outside the gene matches. The CDR3 totals 15 residues. The CDR3 spells CASSLSSGGVNEQFF. The CDR3 coding sequence is TGTGCCAGCAGTCTTTCTAGCGGGGGCGTTAATGAGCAGTTCTTC.

This clonotype was seen many times. V gene TRBV5-6 combines with J gene TRBJ2-6, with TRBD1 matching over 9 bases. Losses at the gene ends were 2 bases for V and 0 bases for J; bases not matched to a gene: 6. Germline CDR1 SGHDT, CDR2 YYEEEE. The CDR3 covers 18 residues. The CDR3 coding sequence is TGTGCCAGCAGCTTAGCCGGGACAGGGTTCTCTGGGGCCAACGTCCTGACTTTC. Protein product: CASSLAGTGFSGANVLTF. Complete variable domain (other parts from reference TRBV5-6 and TRBJ2-6): DAGVTQSPTHLIKTRGQQVTLRCSPKSGHDTVSWYQQALGQGPQFIFQYYEEEERQRGNFPDRFSGHQFPNYSSELNVNALLLGDSALYLCASSLAGTGFSGANVLTFGAGSRLTVL.

This clonotype was recorded a few times. This chain uses TRBV12-3 or TRBV12-4 with TRBJ1-1, with D perhaps matching TRBD1 (5 bases). The CDR3 covers 12 residues. V shed 1 base and J shed 10 bases, with 10 bases lying between them. CDR3 coding DNA: TGTGCCAGCAGTTTAGAGGGGAGGGGAGCTTTCTTT. This encodes CASSLEGRGAFF.

In its sample, this clonotype was seen a few times. The chain has TRBV4-3 and TRBJ2-5; TRBD2 agrees at 8 bases. The CDR3 is 20 residues long. The germline CDR1 and CDR2 sequences are LGHNA and YSLEER. Unmatched junction bases numbered 23, after V lost 3 bases and J lost 5 bases. For the CDR3, the DNA is TGCGCCAGCAGCCACCCGTCTCGGCAAGCGGGAGTTCAGGGACGCGAGACCCAGTACTTC. The encoded protein is CASSHPSRQAGVQGRETQYF.

The gene calls are TRBV12-3 or TRBV12-4 and TRBJ2-2, with 10 nucleotides matching TRBD2. Trimming took 2 bases from V and 6 from J; bases not matched to a gene: 3. CDR3 length: 15 residues. The CDR3 nucleotides are TGTGCCAGCAGTTTAAGGACTAGCGGCGCCGGGGAGCTGTTTTTT. Amino acid sequence: CASSLRTSGAGELFF.

V is TRBV29-1 and J is TRBJ1-1; TRBD1 aligns across 7 bases. V dropped 7 bases and J dropped 6; count of bases not matched to a gene: 11. The CDR3 consists of 13 residues. The germline gives CDR1 SQVTM, CDR2 ANQGSEA. This CDR3 reads CSAYRGARAEAFF. CDR3 sequence (DNA): TGCAGCGCTTACAGGGGTGCTCGTGCTGAAGCTTTCTTT.

V gene TRBV15 combines with J gene TRBJ2-7, with 9 nucleotides matching TRBD1. The CDR3 loop spans 15 amino acids. Germline assignment: CDR1 LNHNV and CDR2 YYDKDF (reference sequence). The J segment lost 5 bases and the V segment lost 0 bases, leaving 5 bases of the junction unmatched. The CDR3 sequence: CATSRDLGQGNEQYF. Written as DNA, the CDR3 is TGTGCCACCAGCAGAGATCTCGGACAGGGGAACGAGCAGTACTTC.

This clonotype has more than one count but fewer than ten. This chain links TRBV10-1 with TRBJ2-1, with TRBD2 matching 7 bases. The CDR3 is 16 amino acids. The germline V gene has CDR1 WNHNN and CDR2 SYGVQD (reference sequence). The V gene end was trimmed by 2 bases and the J gene end by 3 bases; junction bases not matched to a gene: 7. The CDR3 protein is CASSEDIGRVYNEQFF. The CDR3 DNA follows: TGCGCCAGCAGTGAGGATATAGGGAGGGTCTACAATGAGCAGTTCTTC.